The clone carrying this T cell receptor (beta chain) was observed once. Some clones are missing from TCRdb's copy, which holds only in-frame ones; the method was immunoSEQ multiplex PCR. The sample comprises some 170,000 clones, around 84% of which are singletons, and roughly 15% rests with the top ten. This sample is drawn from a study of blood T cell repertoires in COVID-19. V was clipped by 3 bases and J by 1 base, with 13 bases between them. Germline assignment: CDR1 LNHDA and CDR2 SQIVND (reference sequence). The length of the CDR3 is 16 residues. Recovered status applied to Cohort 3 donors who had two consecutive negative PCRs. It also applied to those with clearance or with symptom resolution.

This chain uses TRBV19 with TRBJ1-5; possibly TRBD1 for D (5 bases). The sequenced sample was PBMCs or T cells enriched from blood (not recorded which). The receptor comes from a man aged 45-65 years who had recovered from COVID-19. The CDR3 DNA reads as TGTGCCAGTAGTATCACCCAGGGCTACAGCAATCAGCCCCAGCATTTT. Translation gives CASSITQGYSNQPQHF. Variable domain in full (rest from reference TRBV19 and TRBJ1-5): DGGITQSPKYLFRKEGQNVTLSCEQNLNHDAMYWYRQDPGQGLRLIYYSQIVNDFQKGDIAEGYSVSREKKESFPLTVTSAQKNPTAFYLCASSITQGYSNQPQHFGDGTRLSIL.